This TCR beta chain appears in the sequencing data of a study of cytomegalovirus exposure and HLA in healthy donors. The PCR ran on 60 Vbeta and 13 Jbeta primers. The table came from immunoSEQ multiplex PCR; TCRdb's copy has only in-frame clones and leaves some out. The repertoire holds under 200,000 clones, with about 80% as singletons. Regarding this clone: What it binds is unknown.

Overall study findings and caveats: Previous analysis showed most TCR beta V segments were productive about 90% or about 30% of the time.

The CDR3 length is 13 residues. Trimming removed 4 bases from V and 5 bases from J; junction bases left unmatched: 5. The germline CDR1 and CDR2 sequences are SGHNT and YYREEE (reference sequence). The chain carries TRBV5-4 and TRBJ2-5; the match to TRBD1 covers 7 bases. The sample was PBMCs. The TCR sequence derives from a girl aged 5-17 years in good health and CMV-seropositive. As DNA, the CDR3 is TGTGCCAGCAGCCTAACAGGGGATGAGACCCAGTACTTC. Amino acid sequence: CASSLTGDETQYF.